These 5 T cell receptor beta chains were all obtained from the same sample, sequenced in a study of yellow fever vaccine responses in identical twins. TCRdb passed the RT-PCR reads through MiXCR, listing each CDR3 protein once. The sample yields about 540 distinct CDR3 sequences, under 90% seen once. The specimen was T cells from blood (PBMCs), unsorted or a sorted subset (not recorded which), collected before or after yellow fever vaccination (not recorded which). The receptor set was obtained from a woman in her late teens or twenties who received the yellow fever vaccine.

V gene TRBV28 combines with J gene TRBJ2-1; D unclear. The CDR3 has 13 amino acids. CDR1 MDHEN and CDR2 SYDVKM come from the germline V gene. The V end was cut by 3 bases, the J end by 6 bases, with 9 bases between. The CDR3 region is CASSLRQLNEQFF. The CDR3 region has the DNA TGTGCCAGCAGTTTGCGGCAGCTCAATGAGCAGTTCTTC.

The chain employs TRBV12-3 or TRBV12-4 and TRBJ2-3; the match to TRBD2 covers 9 bases. Trimming cost V 4 bases and J 7 bases; bases outside gene matches: 6. The CDR3 loop spans 14 amino acids. The CDR3 here is CASSSRGLANTQYF. CDR3 bases: TGTGCCAGCAGTTCCCGAGGACTAGCGAATACGCAGTATTTT.

V gene TRBV11-1 combines with J gene TRBJ2-7; the D is unclear. Trimming shortened V by 0 bases and J by 3 bases, and 15 bases separated the two germline ends. This CDR3 is 16 amino acids long. Germline assignment: CDR1 SGHAT and CDR2 FQDESV (reference sequence). CDR3 coding DNA: TGTGCCAGCAGCTTAGCGCTAAACGGCTGGATCTACGAGCAGTACTTC. Translating it yields CASSLALNGWIYEQYF. Variable domain in full (rest from reference TRBV11-1 and TRBJ2-7): EAEVAQSPRYKITEKSQAVAFWCDPISGHATLYWYRQILGQGPELLVQFQDESVVDDSQLPKDRFSAERLKGVDSTLKIQPAELGDSAMYLCASSLALNGWIYEQYFGPGTRLTVT.

The rearrangement links TRBV11-3 to TRBJ2-5, with a weak D call TRBD1 (6 bases). The V end was cut by 2 bases, the J end by 3 bases, with 10 bases between. CDR3 size: 14 residues. The V gene's germline CDR1 is SGHNT and CDR2 YENEEA. CDR3 sequence reads: CASSLWAGEETQYF. For the CDR3, the DNA is TGTGCCAGCAGCTTATGGGCAGGGGAAGAGACCCAGTACTTC.

The chain couples TRBV29-1 to TRBJ2-7; 8 positions match TRBD2. Germline V CDR1 and CDR2: SQVTM, ANQGSEA. J was trimmed by 2 bases and V by 6 bases; bases with no gene match: 12. The CDR3 has 15 residues. CDR3 sequence reads: CSVHRGGREPYEQYF. The CDR3 region has the DNA TGCAGCGTCCACCGGGGGGGGCGGGAGCCCTACGAGCAGTACTTC.